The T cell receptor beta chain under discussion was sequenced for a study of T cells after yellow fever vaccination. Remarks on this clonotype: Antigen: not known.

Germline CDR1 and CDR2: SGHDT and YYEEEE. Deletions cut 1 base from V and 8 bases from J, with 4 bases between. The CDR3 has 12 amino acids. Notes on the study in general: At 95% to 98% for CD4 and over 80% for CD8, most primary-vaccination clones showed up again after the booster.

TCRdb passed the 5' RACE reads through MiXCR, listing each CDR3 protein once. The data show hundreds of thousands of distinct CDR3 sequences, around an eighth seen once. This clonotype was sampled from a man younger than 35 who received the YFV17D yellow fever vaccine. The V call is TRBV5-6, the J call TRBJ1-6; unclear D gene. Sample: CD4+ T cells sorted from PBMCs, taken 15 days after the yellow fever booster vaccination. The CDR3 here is CASSLQDSPLHF. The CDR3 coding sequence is TGTGCCAGCAGCTTGCAGGATTCACCCCTCCACTTT.